The source of this T cell receptor (beta chain) is a study of T cell changes during pregnancy in multiple sclerosis. The CDR3 spans 16 residues. V shed 7 bases and J shed 7 bases, with 20 bases lying between them. Germline loops: CDR1 SNHLY, CDR2 FYNNEI. TCRdb's table, derived via immunoSEQ multiplex PCR, lists solely in-frame clones and lacks some. The sample has tens of thousands of clones, under 95% seen once. V is TRBV2 and J is TRBJ1-6, with D possibly being TRBD1 (6 bases). This TCR was recovered from a female donor in good health, enrolled as a control in a pregnancy study. The source was peripheral blood, collected in the third trimester of pregnancy. The DNA for the CDR3 is TGTGCCAGCAATCTCCAGCCGGGACACCAAAATTCACCCCTCCACTTT. Protein sequence: CASNLQPGHQNSPLHF.